This is a list of T cell receptor beta chains from one sample in a study of control samples from healthy donors and cancer patients. TCRdb's copy holds only in-frame clones and misses some; the assay was immunoSEQ multiplex PCR. The sample lists roughly 92,000 clones, approximately 90% occurring once. Sequencing was done on a sample of blood. The receptor set was obtained from a woman aged 45-59 years in good health. Each CDR3 is given with its conserved first and last residue. The D gene is left open where the match is weak. Rows give clone size only sometimes, using once, few, many, or a class for an expanded clone.

CDR3nt	CDR3aa	j_gene	abundance	d_gene	v_gene
TGTGCCAGCAGAACAGGGGGCCAACAGCCCCAGCATTTT	CASRTGGQQPQHF	TRBJ1-5	NA	TRBD1	TRBV12-3/TRBV12-4
TGTGCCAGCAGCGTCTCAGGGAATCAGCCCCAGCATTTT	CASSVSGNQPQHF	TRBJ1-5	NA	NA	TRBV9
TGTGCCAGCAGTGAATATTTAGGGCAGCGGCGGGAAAAACTGTTTTTT	CASSEYLGQRREKLFF	TRBJ1-4	NA	NA	TRBV25-1
TGTGCCAGCAGGGAAGGTGCCAACAATGAGCAGTTCTTC	CASREGANNEQFF	TRBJ2-1	NA	NA	TRBV6-1
TGTGCCAGCTCACCACCGTCTGGGACTAGCGGGAGTTACGAGCAGTACTTC	CASSPPSGTSGSYEQYF	TRBJ2-7	NA	TRBD2	TRBV18
TGTGCCAGCAGCTTTCCAGGGAGTAGGTACAATGAACAGTTCTTC	CASSFPGSRYNEQFF	TRBJ2-1	NA	NA	TRBV7-2
TGTGCCAGCAGTCCCAGGTCGGGACAGGGCAACTACGAGCAGTACTTC	CASSPRSGQGNYEQYF	TRBJ2-7	NA	TRBD1	TRBV28
TGTGCTAGTGGTTTGTTCTCAATTCGTCATGGCTACACCTTC	CASGLFSIRHGYTF	TRBJ1-2	NA	NA	TRBV12-5
TGTGCCAGCAGCCCCGAGGGGGTAGGGGTCTACAATGAGCAGTTCTTC	CASSPEGVGVYNEQFF	TRBJ2-1	NA	NA	TRBV9
TGTGCCAGCAGCCAAACCCACTCCACCAACACAGATACGCAGTATTTT	CASSQTHSTNTDTQYF	TRBJ2-3	few	NA	TRBV3-1/TRBV3-2